This passage covers 24 T cell receptor beta chains from one sample sequenced in a study of blood T cell repertoires in COVID-19. Using immunoSEQ multiplex PCR, the repertoire was profiled, and TCRdb retains in-frame clones only, with some absent. The profile shows roughly 250,000 clones, about nine tenths of them singletons. Sequencing was performed on PBMCs or T cells enriched from blood (not recorded which). Receptors originate from a woman in her forties with acute COVID-19.

The chain recombines TRBV6-1 with TRBJ2-1; TRBD2 aligns across 7 bases. The CDR3 extends over 17 amino acids. Trimming took 2 bases from V and 3 from J; bases not matched to a gene: 10. Germline CDR1 and CDR2: MNHNS and SASEGT. CDR3 bases: TGTGCCAGCAGTGAAAACTATGGCGGGAGTATCTACAATGAGCAGTTCTTC. As protein: CASSENYGGSIYNEQFF.

The rearrangement uses TRBV19 and TRBJ1-5, with 7 bases identical to TRBD1. The germline CDR1 and CDR2 sequences are LNHDA and SQIVND (reference sequence). The V and J ends lost 5 bases and 5 bases, in that order; junction bases with no gene match: 3. The CDR3 is made up of 13 amino acids. CDR3 bases: TGTGCCAGTAGTGACACAGGGGATCAGCCCCAGCATTTT. Translated: CASSDTGDQPQHF.

The rearrangement joins TRBV3-1 (or the pseudogene TRBV3-2) to TRBJ2-3; no firm D call. This CDR3 is 14 amino acids long. Trimming removed 3 bases at V and 0 bases at J, with 7 bases between. CDR1 is LGHDT, CDR2 YNNKEL, per germline (reference sequence). CDR3 sequence (DNA): TGTGCCAGCAGCCAGGCCCCTAGCACAGATACGCAGTATTTT. Encoded protein: CASSQAPSTDTQYF.

Remarks on this clone: This specimen includes other DNA sequences encoding the same CDR3. The J gene is TRBJ1-1, the V gene TRBV30, with D tentatively TRBD1 (5 bases). This CDR3 has 11 amino acids. Trimming removed 2 bases at V and 4 bases at J, with 5 bases between. CDR1 and CDR2 from the germline V gene are GTSNPN and SVGIG (reference sequence). The CDR3 here is CAWSRGTEAFF. The CDR3 coding sequence is TGTGCCTGGAGTAGGGGCACTGAAGCTTTCTTT.

In this sample, this clone turned up a few times. The chain has TRBV10-3 and TRBJ1-4; possible D gene TRBD1, 5 bases. Trimming shortened V by 3 bases and J by 5 bases, and 10 bases separated the two germline ends. Germline V gene sequence: CDR1 ENHRY, CDR2 SYGVKD. This CDR3 contains 14 residues. CDR3 loop: CAISERQLNEKLFF. CDR3 sequence (DNA): TGTGCCATCAGTGAACGACAGCTAAATGAAAAACTGTTTTTT.

This clone was recorded only once. The chain combines TRBV2 with TRBJ1-2; D remains unclear. Germline V gives CDR1 SNHLY, CDR2 FYNNEI. V lost 7 bases and J lost 8, with 17 bases in between. This CDR3 is 13 amino acids long. The CDR3 sequence: CASKLGSAGGYTF. For the CDR3, the DNA is TGTGCCAGCAAGCTGGGAAGTGCGGGAGGCTACACCTTC.

This chain connects TRBV5-1 to TRBJ1-4, with 9 bases aligning to TRBD1. CDR3 length: 17 amino acids. Germline assignment: CDR1 SGHRS and CDR2 YFSETQ. V dropped 0 bases and J dropped 2; count of bases not matched to a gene: 5. This CDR3 is CASSLGQGVMTNEKLFF. As DNA, the CDR3 is TGCGCCAGCAGCTTGGGACAGGGGGTGATGACTAATGAAAAACTGTTTTTT.

The J gene is TRBJ2-3, the V gene TRBV4-1; 8 nucleotides agree with TRBD1. V was clipped by 3 bases and J by 4 bases; unmatched bases: 12. The CDR3 is made up of 17 amino acids. The germline gives CDR1 MGHRA, CDR2 YSYEKL. This chain's CDR3 is CASSQDPGQGIPDTQYF. The CDR3 bases are TGCGCCAGCAGCCAGGATCCCGGACAGGGAATCCCAGATACGCAGTATTTT.

The chain employs TRBV20-1 and TRBJ2-3, with TRBD1 as a possible D gene (6 bases). V gave up 3 bases and J gave up 3 bases, with 13 bases separating them. This CDR3 spans 14 amino acids. Germline lookup yields CDR1 DFQATT and CDR2 SNEGSKA (reference sequence). CDR3 region: CSASYRVGTDTQYF. CDR3 sequence (DNA): TGCAGTGCTAGTTACAGGGTTGGGACAGATACGCAGTATTTT.

V is TRBV19 and J is TRBJ1-2; 9 positions agree with TRBD1. This CDR3 comprises 14 residues. From germline, CDR1 is LNHDA and CDR2 SQIVND (reference sequence). Losses at the gene ends were 3 bases for V and 7 bases for J; bases not matched to a gene: 6. Written as DNA, the CDR3 is TGTGCCAGTAGTATGGATAGGACAGGGGCTGGCTACACCTTC. Translated, it gives CASSMDRTGAGYTF.

This chain joins TRBV5-1 and TRBJ2-7, with TRBD2 identical over 13 bases. The trim removed 0 bases at V and 6 bases at J, leaving 3 bases unmatched. CDR1 SGHRS and CDR2 YFSETQ come from the germline V gene. The CDR3 length is 15 residues. The CDR3 DNA reads as TGCGCCAGCAGCTTGGGGACTAGCGGGAGTTTCGAGCAGTACTTC. Amino acids: CASSLGTSGSFEQYF.

The V gene is TRBV5-1, the J gene TRBJ2-5; 7 bases line up with TRBD1. J gave up 0 bases and V 4 bases, and 6 bases lay outside the gene matches. This CDR3 contains 15 residues. The germline CDR1 and CDR2 sequences are SGHRS and YFSETQ. The CDR3 coding sequence is TGCGCCAGCAGCACCGGGACAGCTAACCAAGAGACCCAGTACTTC. As protein: CASSTGTANQETQYF.

The CDR3 loop reads CASSSGFRETQYF. In DNA form, the CDR3 reads TGTGCCAGCTCATCAGGGTTTCGGGAGACCCAGTACTTC. The chain couples TRBV18 to TRBJ2-5; D might be TRBD1 (5 bases). V dropped 5 bases and J dropped 5 bases, with 12 bases sitting between them. The CDR3 runs to 13 residues. From germline, CDR1 is KGHSH and CDR2 LQKENI.

The V and J genes are TRBV2 and TRBJ1-6; D perhaps matches TRBD1 (6 bases). The germline V gene encodes CDR1 SNHLY and CDR2 FYNNEI. The CDR3 sequence is 12 residues long. V was cut by 3 bases and J by 14 bases, with 11 bases left in between. CDR3 nucleotide sequence: TGTGCCAGCAGTGACCACAGGGTGACCCTCCACTTT. This codes for CASSDHRVTLHF.

J is TRBJ1-2 and V is TRBV5-8; D is uncertain. V was clipped by 2 bases and J by 2 bases, with 7 bases between them. This CDR3 region has 13 residues. The germline V gene encodes CDR1 SGHTS and CDR2 YDEGEE. CDR3 in amino acids: CASSFQQNYGYTF. CDR3 nucleotides: TGTGCCAGCAGCTTTCAACAGAACTATGGCTACACCTTC.

The V and J genes are TRBV19 and TRBJ2-2, with 8 positions matching TRBD1. Germline loops: CDR1 LNHDA, CDR2 SQIVND (reference sequence). The CDR3 sequence is 17 residues long. J lost 1 base, V lost 3 bases, and 7 bases had no gene match. The CDR3 protein is CASSILVGTGNTGELFF. The CDR3, as DNA: TGTGCCAGTAGTATTCTCGTCGGGACAGGGAACACCGGGGAGCTGTTTTTT.

The table lists this clone with a count of one. This chain links TRBV7-9 with TRBJ2-7; 11 bases align to TRBD1. Germline V CDR1 and CDR2: SEHNR, FQNEAQ (reference sequence). The ends lost 5 bases at V and 3 bases at J; junction bases unmatched: 15. The CDR3 is 18 amino acids. CDR3 region: CASSAKAGGQGAYYEQYV. The DNA of the CDR3 is TGTGCCAGCAGCGCAAAGGCAGGAGGACAGGGGGCCTACTACGAGCAGTACGTC.

This clone was seen only a few times. This chain uses TRBV7-9 with TRBJ2-5, with 9 bases fitting TRBD2. Per germline, CDR1 SEHNR and CDR2 FQNEAQ (reference sequence). V shed 1 base, J shed 4 bases, and the junction held 7 bases outside the gene matches. The CDR3 totals 16 residues. For the CDR3, the DNA is TGTGCCAGCAGCTTAGGTGGGCTAGCGGGAAGAGAGACCCAGTACTTC. The encoded protein is CASSLGGLAGRETQYF.

The chain carries TRBV3-1 (or the pseudogene TRBV3-2) and TRBJ1-1; D is unresolved. Germline CDR1 is LGHDT and CDR2 is YNNKEL (reference sequence). This CDR3 has 14 amino acids. The V gene lost 1 base and the J gene lost 5 bases, with 11 bases spanning the gap. The CDR3, as DNA: TGTGCCAGCAGCCAAGGAGGACTCGGGACTGAAGCTTTCTTT. Residues: CASSQGGLGTEAFF.

The table lists this clone with a few counts. As DNA, the CDR3 is TGTGCCAGCAGTTTATTGACAGGGGGAACCGGGGAGCTGTTTTTT. It yields the protein CASSLLTGGTGELFF. The chain has TRBV28 and TRBJ2-2; 9 nucleotides line up with TRBD1. CDR1 and CDR2 (germline): MDHEN, SYDVKM. The CDR3 has 15 amino acids. V shed 1 base, J shed 5 bases, and the junction held 2 bases outside the gene matches. Combining the CDR3 with reference TRBV28 and TRBJ2-2 gives the whole variable domain DVKVTQSSRYLVKRTGEKVFLECVQDMDHENMFWYRQDPGLGLRLIYFSYDVKMKEKGDIPEGYSVSREKKERFSLILESASTNQTSMYLCASSLLTGGTGELFFGEGSRLTVL.

The chain joins TRBV19 to TRBJ1-2; no clear D gene. CDR1 and CDR2 from the germline V gene are LNHDA and SQIVND (reference sequence). V was trimmed by 5 bases and J by 3 bases, leaving 13 bases between them. This CDR3 region has 14 residues. CDR3 DNA sequence: TGTGCCAGTAGTGCCGACCAGACTCACTATGGCTACACCTTC. Encoded protein: CASSADQTHYGYTF.

The chain couples TRBV7-9 to TRBJ2-3; no reliable D call. The CDR3 length is 15 residues. The germline gives CDR1 SEHNR, CDR2 FQNEAQ (reference sequence). The germline V and J ends were trimmed by 2 bases and 0 bases, with 9 bases remaining between them. DNA for the CDR3: TGTGCCAGCAGCTTACACAGCCTTAGCACAGATACGCAGTATTTT. Amino acids: CASSLHSLSTDTQYF.

Notes on this clone: Distinct nucleotide sequences in the sample also encode this CDR3. The chain carries TRBV2 and TRBJ2-1; 7 bases are shared with TRBD2. The CDR3 has 14 amino acids. The germline V gene has CDR1 SNHLY and CDR2 FYNNEI. V shed 6 bases, J shed 4 bases, and the junction held 6 bases outside the gene matches. CDR3 in amino acids: CASRPASGYNEQFF. In nucleotides, the CDR3 is TGTGCCAGCAGGCCGGCTAGCGGATACAATGAGCAGTTCTTC. The variable domain in full, with the rest retrieved from reference TRBV2 and TRBJ2-1, is EPEVTQTPSHQVTQMGQEVILRCVPISNHLYFYWYRQILGQKVEFLVSFYNNEISEKSEIFDDQFSVERPDGSNFTLKIRSTKLEDSAMYFCASRPASGYNEQFFGPGTRLTVL.

V and J are TRBV29-1 and TRBJ2-1, with TRBD2 identical over 16 bases. Unmatched junction bases numbered 3, after V lost 4 bases and J lost 3 bases. Germline CDR1 SQVTM, CDR2 ANQGSEA. CDR3 length: 16 residues. The CDR3 nucleotides read TGCAGCGTTGGGGGGACTAGCGGGAGGGTCTACAATGAGCAGTTCTTC. Its translation is CSVGGTSGRVYNEQFF.